The entry that follows covers one T cell receptor (beta chain) sequence. These data are taken from a study of naive CD8 T cells in extremely preterm neonates. The repertoire was sequenced with immunoSEQ multiplex PCR; TCRdb's copy has only in-frame clones and lacks some. The table records 5,000 to 6,500 clones, around 97% of them present only once. V was trimmed by 2 bases and J by 6 bases, leaving 10 bases between them. The CDR3 has 13 residues. The germline V gene has CDR1 MNHEY and CDR2 SVGAGI. This clonotype originated in a human donor in good health. The chain has TRBV6-5 and TRBJ1-1, with D hard to call. Sequencing was performed on naive CD8+ T cells from blood. CDR3 nucleotides: TGTGCCAGCAGTTACAATTGGAGGGCTGAAGCTTTCTTT. It translates to CASSYNWRAEAFF.